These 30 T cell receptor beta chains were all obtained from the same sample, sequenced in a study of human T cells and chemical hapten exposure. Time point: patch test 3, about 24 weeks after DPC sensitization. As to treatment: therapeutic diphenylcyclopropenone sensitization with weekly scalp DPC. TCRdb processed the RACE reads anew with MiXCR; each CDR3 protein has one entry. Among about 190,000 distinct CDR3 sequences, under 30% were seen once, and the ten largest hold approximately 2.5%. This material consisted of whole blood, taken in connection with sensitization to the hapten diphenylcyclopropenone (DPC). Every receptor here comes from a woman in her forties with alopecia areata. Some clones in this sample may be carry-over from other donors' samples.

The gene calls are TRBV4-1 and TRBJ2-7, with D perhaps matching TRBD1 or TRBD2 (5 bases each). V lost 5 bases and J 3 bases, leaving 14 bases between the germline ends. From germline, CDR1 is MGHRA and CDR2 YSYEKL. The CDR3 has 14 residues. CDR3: CASSGDPNIYEQYF. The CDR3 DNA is TGCGCCAGCAGCGGGGACCCAAACATCTACGAGCAGTACTTC.

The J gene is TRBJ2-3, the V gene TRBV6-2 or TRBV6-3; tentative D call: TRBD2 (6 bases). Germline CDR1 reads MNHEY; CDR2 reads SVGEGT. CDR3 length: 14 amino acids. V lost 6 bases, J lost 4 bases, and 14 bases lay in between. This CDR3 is CASSQERAADTQYF. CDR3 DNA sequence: TGTGCCAGCAGCCAGGAGCGGGCGGCAGATACGCAGTATTTT.

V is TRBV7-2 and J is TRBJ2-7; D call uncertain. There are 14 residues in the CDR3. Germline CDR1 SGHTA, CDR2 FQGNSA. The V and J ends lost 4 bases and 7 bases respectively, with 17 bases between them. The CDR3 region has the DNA TGTGCCAGCAGCTCCGCTGTAGGGCGTGGAGAGCAGTACTTC. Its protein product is CASSSAVGRGEQYF.

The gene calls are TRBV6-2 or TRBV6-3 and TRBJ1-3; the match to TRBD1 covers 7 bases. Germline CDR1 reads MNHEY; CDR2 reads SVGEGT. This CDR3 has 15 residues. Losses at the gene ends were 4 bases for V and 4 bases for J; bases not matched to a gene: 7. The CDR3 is CASSSPGGTGNTIYF. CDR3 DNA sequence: TGTGCCAGCAGTTCCCCAGGGGGAACAGGAAACACCATATATTTT.

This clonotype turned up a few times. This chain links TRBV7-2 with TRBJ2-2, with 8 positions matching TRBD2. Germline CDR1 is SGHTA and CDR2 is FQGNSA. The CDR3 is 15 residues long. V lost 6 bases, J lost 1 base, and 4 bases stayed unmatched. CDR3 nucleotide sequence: TGTGCCAGCAGTTTTGCGGGAGGGAACACCGGGGAGCTGTTTTTT. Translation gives CASSFAGGNTGELFF.

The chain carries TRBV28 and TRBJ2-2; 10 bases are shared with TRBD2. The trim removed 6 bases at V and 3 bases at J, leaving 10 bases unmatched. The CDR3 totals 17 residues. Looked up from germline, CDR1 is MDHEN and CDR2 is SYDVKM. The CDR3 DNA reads TGTGCCAGCAGCTATACTCTAGCGGGAGAGGACACCGGGGAGCTGTTTTTT. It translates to CASSYTLAGEDTGELFF.

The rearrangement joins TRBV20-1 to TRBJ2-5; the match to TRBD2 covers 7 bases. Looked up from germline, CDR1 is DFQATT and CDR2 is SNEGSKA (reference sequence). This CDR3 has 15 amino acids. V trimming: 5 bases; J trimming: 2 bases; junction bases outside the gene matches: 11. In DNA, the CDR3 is TGCAGTGCTGGTCCCGGGACTACCACGCAAGAGACCCAGTACTTC. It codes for CSAGPGTTTQETQYF.

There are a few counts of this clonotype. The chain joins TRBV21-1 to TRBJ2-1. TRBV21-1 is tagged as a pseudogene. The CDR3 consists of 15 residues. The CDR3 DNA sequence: TGTGCCAGCCACCCCGACCTTGTGGTGTACAATGAGCAGTTCTTC. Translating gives CASHPDLVVYNEQFF.

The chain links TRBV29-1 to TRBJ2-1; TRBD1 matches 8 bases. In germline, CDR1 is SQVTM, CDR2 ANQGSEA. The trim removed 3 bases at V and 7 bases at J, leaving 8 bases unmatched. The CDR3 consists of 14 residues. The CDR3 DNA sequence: TGCAGCGTTGATCAGCAGGGGGCGTGGAATGAGCAGTTCTTC. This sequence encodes CSVDQQGAWNEQFF.

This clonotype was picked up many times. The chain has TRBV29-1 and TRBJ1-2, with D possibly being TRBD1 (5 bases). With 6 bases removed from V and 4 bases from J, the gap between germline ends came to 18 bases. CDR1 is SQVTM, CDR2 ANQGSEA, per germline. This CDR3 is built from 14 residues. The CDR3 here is CSVKRPGLTYGYTF. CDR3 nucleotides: TGCAGCGTGAAAAGGCCAGGGCTTACCTATGGCTACACCTTC.

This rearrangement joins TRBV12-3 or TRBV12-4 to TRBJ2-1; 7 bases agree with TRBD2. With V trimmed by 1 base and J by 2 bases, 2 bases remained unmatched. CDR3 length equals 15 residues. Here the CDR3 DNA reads TGTGCCAGCAGTTTAGGCAGCGGGACCTACAATGAGCAGTTCTTC. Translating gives CASSLGSGTYNEQFF.

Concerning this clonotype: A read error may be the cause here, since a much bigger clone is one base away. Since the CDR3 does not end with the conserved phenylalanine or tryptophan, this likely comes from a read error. Here the CDR3 DNA reads TGTGCCAGCAGCTTAGCGCGGGACAGTCCTCTCAGAGATACGCAGTATGTT. The encoded protein is CASSLARDSPLRDTQYV. The chain employs TRBV7-2 and TRBJ2-3, with D possibly being TRBD1 (7 bases). The length of the CDR3 is 17 residues. From germline, CDR1 is SGHTA and CDR2 FQGNSA. Trimming stripped 0 bases from V and 5 bases from J, with 18 bases between.

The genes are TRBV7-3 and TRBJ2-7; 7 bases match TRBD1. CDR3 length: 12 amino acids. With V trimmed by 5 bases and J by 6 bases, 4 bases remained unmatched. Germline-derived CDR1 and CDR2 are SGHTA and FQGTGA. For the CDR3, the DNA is TGTGCCAGCAGCACAGACAGGGTCGAGCAGTACTTC. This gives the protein CASSTDRVEQYF.

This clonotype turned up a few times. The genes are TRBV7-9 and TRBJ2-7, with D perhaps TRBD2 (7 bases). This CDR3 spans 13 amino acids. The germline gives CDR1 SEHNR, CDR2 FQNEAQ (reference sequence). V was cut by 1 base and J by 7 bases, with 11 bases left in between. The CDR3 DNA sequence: TGTGCCAGCAGCTTAGATGGGAGGGGGGAGCAGTACTTC. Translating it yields CASSLDGRGEQYF.

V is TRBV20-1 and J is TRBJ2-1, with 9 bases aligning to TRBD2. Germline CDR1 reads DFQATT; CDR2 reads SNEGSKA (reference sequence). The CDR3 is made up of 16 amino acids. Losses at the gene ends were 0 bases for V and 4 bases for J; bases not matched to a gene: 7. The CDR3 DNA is TGCAGTGCTAGAGATTTGAGGACTAGCGTATACAATGAGCAGTTCTTC. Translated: CSARDLRTSVYNEQFF.

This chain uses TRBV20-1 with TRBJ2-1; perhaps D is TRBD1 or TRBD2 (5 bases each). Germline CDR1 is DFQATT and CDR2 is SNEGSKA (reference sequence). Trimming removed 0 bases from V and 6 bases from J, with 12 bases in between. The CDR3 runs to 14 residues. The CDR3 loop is CSARDPVGGNEQFF. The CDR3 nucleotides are TGCAGTGCTAGAGATCCGGTTGGGGGCAATGAGCAGTTCTTC.

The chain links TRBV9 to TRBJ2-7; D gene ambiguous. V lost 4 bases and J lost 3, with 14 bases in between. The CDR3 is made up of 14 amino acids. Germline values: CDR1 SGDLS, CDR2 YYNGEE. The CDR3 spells CASSPRAVFYEQYF. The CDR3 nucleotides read TGTGCCAGCAGCCCTCGGGCCGTTTTCTACGAGCAGTACTTC.

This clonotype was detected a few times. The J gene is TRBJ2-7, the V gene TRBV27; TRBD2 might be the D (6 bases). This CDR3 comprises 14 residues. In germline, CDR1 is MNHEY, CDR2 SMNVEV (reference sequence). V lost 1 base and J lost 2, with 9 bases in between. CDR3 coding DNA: TGTGCCAGCAGTTTATTGGAGGGTCCCTACGAGCAGTACTTC. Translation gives CASSLLEGPYEQYF.

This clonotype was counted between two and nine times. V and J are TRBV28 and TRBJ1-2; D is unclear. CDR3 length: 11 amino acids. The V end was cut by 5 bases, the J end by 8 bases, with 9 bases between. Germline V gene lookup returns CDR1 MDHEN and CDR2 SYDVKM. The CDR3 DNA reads TGTGCCAGCAGTCTATCTAAAGGCTACACCTTC. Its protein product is CASSLSKGYTF.

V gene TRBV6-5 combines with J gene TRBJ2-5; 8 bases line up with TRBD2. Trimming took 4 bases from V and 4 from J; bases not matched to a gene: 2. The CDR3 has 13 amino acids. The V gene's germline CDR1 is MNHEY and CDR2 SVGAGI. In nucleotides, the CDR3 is TGTGCCAGCAGTTCAAGCGGGAGAGAGACCCAGTACTTC. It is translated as CASSSSGRETQYF.

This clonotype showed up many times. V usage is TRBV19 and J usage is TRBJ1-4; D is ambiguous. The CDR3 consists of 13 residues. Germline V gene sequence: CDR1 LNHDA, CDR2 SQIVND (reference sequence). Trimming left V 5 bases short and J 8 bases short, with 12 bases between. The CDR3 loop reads CASSVREAEKLFF. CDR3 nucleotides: TGTGCCAGTAGTGTCCGGGAAGCGGAAAAACTGTTTTTT.

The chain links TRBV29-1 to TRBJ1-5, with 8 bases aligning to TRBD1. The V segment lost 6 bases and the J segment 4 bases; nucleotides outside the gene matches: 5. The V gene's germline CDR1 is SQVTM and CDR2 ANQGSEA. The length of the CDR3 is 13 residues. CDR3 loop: CSVQDRGNQPQHF. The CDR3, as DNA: TGCAGCGTCCAAGACAGGGGTAATCAGCCCCAGCATTTT.

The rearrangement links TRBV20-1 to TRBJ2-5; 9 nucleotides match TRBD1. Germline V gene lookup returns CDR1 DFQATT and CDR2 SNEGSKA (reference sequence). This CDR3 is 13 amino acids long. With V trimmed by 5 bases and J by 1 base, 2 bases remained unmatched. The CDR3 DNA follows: TGCAGTGCTGGGACAGGGACCCAAGAGACCCAGTACTTC. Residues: CSAGTGTQETQYF.

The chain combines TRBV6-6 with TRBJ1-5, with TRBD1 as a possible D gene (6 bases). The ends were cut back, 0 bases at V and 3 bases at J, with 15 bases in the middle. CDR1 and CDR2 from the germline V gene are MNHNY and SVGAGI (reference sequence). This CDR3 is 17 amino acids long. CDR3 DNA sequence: TGTGCCAGCAGTTACTCTTCACGACAGGAGTACAATCAGCCCCAGCATTTT. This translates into CASSYSSRQEYNQPQHF.

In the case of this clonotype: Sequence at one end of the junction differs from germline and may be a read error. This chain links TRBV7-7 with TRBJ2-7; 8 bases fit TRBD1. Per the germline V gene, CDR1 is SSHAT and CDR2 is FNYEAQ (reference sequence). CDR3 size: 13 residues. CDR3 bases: TGTGCTAGCAGCAGGCAGGGGGCAGTCGAGCAGTACTTC. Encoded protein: CASSRQGAVEQYF.

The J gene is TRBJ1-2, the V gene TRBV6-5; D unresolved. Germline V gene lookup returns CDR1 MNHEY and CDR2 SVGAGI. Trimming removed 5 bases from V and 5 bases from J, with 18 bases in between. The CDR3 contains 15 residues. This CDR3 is CASSPFPGPEYGYTF. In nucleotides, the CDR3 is TGTGCCAGCAGTCCATTCCCCGGCCCAGAATATGGCTACACCTTC.

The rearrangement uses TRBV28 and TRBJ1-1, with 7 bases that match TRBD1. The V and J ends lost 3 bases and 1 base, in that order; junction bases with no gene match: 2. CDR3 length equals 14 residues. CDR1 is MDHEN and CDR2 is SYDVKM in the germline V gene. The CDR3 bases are TGTGCCAGCAGTTTGTGGGACAGGAACACTGAAGCTTTCTTT. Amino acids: CASSLWDRNTEAFF.

DNA of the CDR3: TGTGCCAGCAGCGTATACGAGGAAAAACTGTTTTTT. The encoded protein is CASSVYEEKLFF. The V call is TRBV7-8, the J call TRBJ1-4; no firm D call. V lost 5 bases and J lost 8, with 9 bases in between. Germline V lookup: CDR1 SGHVS, CDR2 FQNEAQ. The CDR3 has 12 residues.

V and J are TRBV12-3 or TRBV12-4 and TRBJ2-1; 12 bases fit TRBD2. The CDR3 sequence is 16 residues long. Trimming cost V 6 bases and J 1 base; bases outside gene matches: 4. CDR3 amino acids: CASSYGTSGSYNEQFF. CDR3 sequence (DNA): TGTGCCAGCAGCTATGGGACTAGCGGGTCCTACAATGAGCAGTTCTTC.

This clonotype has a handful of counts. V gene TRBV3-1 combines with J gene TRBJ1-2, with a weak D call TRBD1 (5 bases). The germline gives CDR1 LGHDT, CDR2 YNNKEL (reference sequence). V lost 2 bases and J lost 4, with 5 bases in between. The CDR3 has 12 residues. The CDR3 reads CASSQQGYGYTF. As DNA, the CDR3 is TGTGCCAGCAGCCAACAGGGCTATGGCTACACCTTC.